Listed below are T cell receptor beta chains from one sample, sequenced in a study of blood T cell repertoires in COVID-19. TCRdb's table, derived via immunoSEQ multiplex PCR, lists solely in-frame clones and lacks some. The sample consists of roughly 100,000 clones, 70% to 80% of them appearing once. Sequencing input: peripheral blood. These receptors all stem from a man between 65 and 85 years old with active or convalescent COVID-19. Each CDR3 is given with its conserved first and last residue. D genes are given only for firm matches. A clone size is listed for some rows: how often the clone was seen (once, few, many), or a class if it is expanded.

CDR3 DNA: TGTGCCAGCAGCCCGCCCCCGGGACACCCGGGTGCGGAACCCCTCCACTTT; CDR3 protein: CASSPPPGHPGAEPLHF; clone size: once; V gene: TRBV5-4; J gene: TRBJ1-6; D gene: -; CDR3 length: 17
CDR3 DNA: TGTGCCAGCAGTTCCCAGGGCTATGGCTACACCTTC; CDR3 protein: CASSSQGYGYTF; clone size: -; V gene: TRBV6-2/TRBV6-3; J gene: TRBJ1-2; D gene: -; CDR3 length: 12
CDR3 DNA: TGTGCCAGCAGTAAGGAGCGCGTCCACAATGAGCAGTTCTTC; CDR3 protein: CASSKERVHNEQFF; clone size: -; V gene: TRBV6-5; J gene: TRBJ2-1; D gene: -; CDR3 length: 14
CDR3 DNA: TGTGCCAGCAGCTTAGCCGGACTCCTAACCGAGACCCAGTACTTC; CDR3 protein: CASSLAGLLTETQYF; clone size: -; V gene: TRBV7-3; J gene: TRBJ2-5; D gene: -; CDR3 length: 15
CDR3 DNA: TGTGCCAGCAGCCTACAGGGTGGCACTGAAGCTTTCTTT; CDR3 protein: CASSLQGGTEAFF; clone size: -; V gene: TRBV28; J gene: TRBJ1-1; D gene: -; CDR3 length: 13
CDR3 DNA: TGTGCCAGCAGGGATGGACTAGCGGGAGGGCCGGGTGAGCAGTTCTTC; CDR3 protein: CASRDGLAGGPGEQFF; clone size: -; V gene: TRBV2; J gene: TRBJ2-1; D gene: TRBD2; CDR3 length: 16
CDR3 DNA: TGTGCCAGCAGCCTACAGGGGGATCAGCCCCAGCATTTT; CDR3 protein: CASSLQGDQPQHF; clone size: -; V gene: TRBV12-3/TRBV12-4; J gene: TRBJ1-5; D gene: TRBD1; CDR3 length: 13
CDR3 DNA: TGTGCCAGCAGCTTAGAACAGGGTGGCTACACCTTC; CDR3 protein: CASSLEQGGYTF; clone size: -; V gene: TRBV7-9; J gene: TRBJ1-2; D gene: -; CDR3 length: 12
CDR3 DNA: TGTGCCAGTAGTCGGCGGGGGGGACGCTACAATGAGCAGTTCTTC; CDR3 protein: CASSRRGGRYNEQFF; clone size: -; V gene: TRBV19; J gene: TRBJ2-1; D gene: TRBD2; CDR3 length: 15
CDR3 DNA: TGTGCCATCAGTCTCTCCACGCGAACGACCTACGAGCAGTACTTC; CDR3 protein: CAISLSTRTTYEQYF; clone size: -; V gene: TRBV10-3; J gene: TRBJ2-7; D gene: -; CDR3 length: 15
CDR3 DNA: TGTGCCAGCAGCCCGGGACAGCCGGGTCATGAGCAGTTCTTC; CDR3 protein: CASSPGQPGHEQFF; clone size: -; V gene: TRBV9; J gene: TRBJ2-1; D gene: TRBD1; CDR3 length: 14
CDR3 DNA: TGTGCCAGCAGTTTTCAGGGCAACTATGGCTACACCTTC; CDR3 protein: CASSFQGNYGYTF; clone size: -; V gene: TRBV28; J gene: TRBJ1-2; D gene: -; CDR3 length: 13
CDR3 DNA: TGTGCCAGCAGGACTAGCGGGAGCGCCACCGGGGAGCTGTTTTTT; CDR3 protein: CASRTSGSATGELFF; clone size: -; V gene: TRBV11-2; J gene: TRBJ2-2; D gene: TRBD2; CDR3 length: 15
CDR3 DNA: TGTGCCAGTAGTAGACAGGTCAATCAGCCCCAGCATTTT; CDR3 protein: CASSRQVNQPQHF; clone size: few; V gene: TRBV19; J gene: TRBJ1-5; D gene: -; CDR3 length: 13
CDR3 DNA: TGTGCCAGCAGTCCGACAGTACTAACCTACAATGAGCAGTTCTTC; CDR3 protein: CASSPTVLTYNEQFF; clone size: -; V gene: TRBV6-5; J gene: TRBJ2-1; D gene: -; CDR3 length: 15
CDR3 DNA: TGTGCCAGCAGTGAACAGGGAGGGCGGGCTGAAGCTTTCTTT; CDR3 protein: CASSEQGGRAEAFF; clone size: few; V gene: TRBV2; J gene: TRBJ1-1; D gene: -; CDR3 length: 14
CDR3 DNA: TGCGCCAGCAGCTTACAGGGGGCTGACACTGAAGCTTTCTTT; CDR3 protein: CASSLQGADTEAFF; clone size: once; V gene: TRBV5-1; J gene: TRBJ1-1; D gene: TRBD1; CDR3 length: 14
CDR3 DNA: TGTGCCAGCAGACCAAACAGGGTGACTAATGAAAAACTGTTTTTT; CDR3 protein: CASRPNRVTNEKLFF; clone size: -; V gene: TRBV27; J gene: TRBJ1-4; D gene: -; CDR3 length: 15
CDR3 DNA: TGCGCCAGTCGACAGGGGGCGATTCAGGGGGAAAAACTGTTTTTT; CDR3 protein: CASRQGAIQGEKLFF; clone size: -; V gene: TRBV5-1; J gene: TRBJ1-4; D gene: TRBD1; CDR3 length: 15
CDR3 DNA: TGTGCCTGGACCCCCCCAGGGGCAACGGTCATCGATCGCTATGGCTACACCTTC; CDR3 protein: CAWTPPGATVIDRYGYTF; clone size: -; V gene: TRBV30; J gene: TRBJ1-2; D gene: -; CDR3 length: 18
CDR3 DNA: TGTGCCAGCAGTGAATTTTCTGGGACAGGCAATTCACCCCTCCACTTT; CDR3 protein: CASSEFSGTGNSPLHF; clone size: -; V gene: TRBV25-1; J gene: TRBJ1-6; D gene: TRBD1; CDR3 length: 16
CDR3 DNA: TGCAGTGCTAGTATTTCAGGGGGGAAATATAATTCACCCCTCCACTTT; CDR3 protein: CSASISGGKYNSPLHF; clone size: -; V gene: TRBV20-1; J gene: TRBJ1-6; D gene: TRBD1; CDR3 length: 16
CDR3 DNA: TGTGCCAGCAGCTACCTACAGGGGGCCGGCACTGAAGCTTTCTTT; CDR3 protein: CASSYLQGAGTEAFF; clone size: once; V gene: TRBV5-5; J gene: TRBJ1-1; D gene: TRBD1; CDR3 length: 15
CDR3 DNA: TGTGCCAGCAGCCCTGGACTAGCGGGGGGAGTAGATACGCAGTATTTT; CDR3 protein: CASSPGLAGGVDTQYF; clone size: -; V gene: TRBV2; J gene: TRBJ2-3; D gene: TRBD2; CDR3 length: 16
CDR3 DNA: TGTGCCAGCAGTTACGGACAGGCCCGTGGTTGGGCACCCCTCCACTTT; CDR3 protein: CASSYGQARGWAPLHF; clone size: -; V gene: TRBV6-5; J gene: TRBJ1-6; D gene: TRBD1; CDR3 length: 16
CDR3 DNA: TGTGCCAGCAGTTTATTTAAAACGGCTGAAGCTTTCTTT; CDR3 protein: CASSLFKTAEAFF; clone size: -; V gene: TRBV27; J gene: TRBJ1-1; D gene: -; CDR3 length: 13
CDR3 DNA: TGTGCCATCAGTGAGTCCAGGGAGACCCAGTACTTC; CDR3 protein: CAISESRETQYF; clone size: -; V gene: TRBV10-3; J gene: TRBJ2-5; D gene: -; CDR3 length: 12
CDR3 DNA: TGTGCCAGCAGCCGCCAAACTTCTAGCAATGAGCAGTTCTTC; CDR3 protein: CASSRQTSSNEQFF; clone size: few; V gene: TRBV3-1/TRBV3-2; J gene: TRBJ2-1; D gene: -; CDR3 length: 14
CDR3 DNA: TGTGCCAGCTCACCACAGCAGGGGGCTTCCGGGGCCAACGTCCTGACTTTC; CDR3 protein: CASSPQQGASGANVLTF; clone size: -; V gene: TRBV18; J gene: TRBJ2-6; D gene: TRBD1; CDR3 length: 17
CDR3 DNA: TGTGCCAGCAGCCAAAACCTGGCCAGGGCTACGGAGGGCTACACCTTC; CDR3 protein: CASSQNLARATEGYTF; clone size: -; V gene: TRBV3-1/TRBV3-2; J gene: TRBJ1-2; D gene: -; CDR3 length: 16
CDR3 DNA: TGTGCCAGCAGCTTAATAGCGACTAGGGACTACGAGCAGTACTTC; CDR3 protein: CASSLIATRDYEQYF; clone size: -; V gene: TRBV7-6; J gene: TRBJ2-7; D gene: -; CDR3 length: 15
CDR3 DNA: TGTGCCAGCAGCGTAGTTGCGGGAGGGCGTGAGCAGTTCTTC; CDR3 protein: CASSVVAGGREQFF; clone size: -; V gene: TRBV9; J gene: TRBJ2-1; D gene: TRBD2; CDR3 length: 14
CDR3 DNA: TGTGCCAGCTCACTTGACAGGGGTGGTAATTCACCCCTCCACTTT; CDR3 protein: CASSLDRGGNSPLHF; clone size: -; V gene: TRBV18; J gene: TRBJ1-6; D gene: TRBD1; CDR3 length: 15
CDR3 DNA: TGTGCCAGCAGCAAAAGAGGTCAGAGGCTGGGGCGGGGGAAGAAATCCCCGAGTAATTCACCCCTCCACTTT; CDR3 protein: CASSKRGQRLGRGKKSPSNSPLHF; clone size: once; V gene: TRBV21-1; J gene: TRBJ1-6; D gene: -; CDR3 length: 24
CDR3 DNA: TGTGCCAGCAGTGGGGCAGGGGATAATTCACCCCTCCACTTT; CDR3 protein: CASSGAGDNSPLHF; clone size: -; V gene: TRBV2; J gene: TRBJ1-6; D gene: -; CDR3 length: 14
CDR3 DNA: TGTGCCAGCTCACCACCGAGCACTTCCCACGAGCAGTACTTC; CDR3 protein: CASSPPSTSHEQYF; clone size: -; V gene: TRBV18; J gene: TRBJ2-7; D gene: -; CDR3 length: 14
CDR3 DNA: TGTGCCAGCAGTGGGCAGACTAGCAATCAGCCCCAGCATTTT; CDR3 protein: CASSGQTSNQPQHF; clone size: -; V gene: TRBV28; J gene: TRBJ1-5; D gene: -; CDR3 length: 14
CDR3 DNA: TGTGCCAGCTCACCAAGGACAGGGAGCTCCTACAATGAGCAGTTCTTC; CDR3 protein: CASSPRTGSSYNEQFF; clone size: -; V gene: TRBV18; J gene: TRBJ2-1; D gene: TRBD1; CDR3 length: 16
CDR3 DNA: TGTGCCAGCAGTTGGGGACAGGGAGGATCCTACGAGCAGTACTTC; CDR3 protein: CASSWGQGGSYEQYF; clone size: -; V gene: TRBV27; J gene: TRBJ2-7; D gene: TRBD1; CDR3 length: 15
CDR3 DNA: TGTGCCAGTAGTAGCGGCGAAAAACTGTTTTTT; CDR3 protein: CASSSGEKLFF; clone size: once; V gene: TRBV19; J gene: TRBJ1-4; D gene: -; CDR3 length: 11
CDR3 DNA: TGTGCCAGCAGCTTCAGAGGCCAAAGGGGCAATGAGCAGTTCTTC; CDR3 protein: CASSFRGQRGNEQFF; clone size: -; V gene: TRBV7-8; J gene: TRBJ2-1; D gene: -; CDR3 length: 15
CDR3 DNA: TGTGCCAGCAGCACGGGACAGGGCTATGGCTACACCTTC; CDR3 protein: CASSTGQGYGYTF; clone size: -; V gene: TRBV3-1/TRBV3-2; J gene: TRBJ1-2; D gene: TRBD1; CDR3 length: 13
CDR3 DNA: TGCGCCAGCAGCTTGTCAGTGAACACTGAAGCTTTCTTT; CDR3 protein: CASSLSVNTEAFF; clone size: -; V gene: TRBV5-1; J gene: TRBJ1-1; D gene: -; CDR3 length: 13
CDR3 DNA: TGTGCCAGCAGTTTTAGGACTAGCGGGGGGTTCTACGAGCAGTACTTC; CDR3 protein: CASSFRTSGGFYEQYF; clone size: -; V gene: TRBV27; J gene: TRBJ2-7; D gene: TRBD2; CDR3 length: 16
CDR3 DNA: TGTGCCAGCTCACACAACAGGGGGCAGGATGAAAAACTGTTTTTT; CDR3 protein: CASSHNRGQDEKLFF; clone size: -; V gene: TRBV18; J gene: TRBJ1-4; D gene: TRBD1; CDR3 length: 15
CDR3 DNA: TGTGCCAGCAGCCCCTCCTTAGGGAGGGACACTGAAGCTTTCTTT; CDR3 protein: CASSPSLGRDTEAFF; clone size: -; V gene: TRBV7-9; J gene: TRBJ1-1; D gene: -; CDR3 length: 15
CDR3 DNA: TGTGCCAGCATTTCCGGGACAGGGCGTAGCGAGCAGTACTTC; CDR3 protein: CASISGTGRSEQYF; clone size: -; V gene: TRBV6-6; J gene: TRBJ2-7; D gene: TRBD1; CDR3 length: 14
CDR3 DNA: TGTGCCAGCAGTTCTGATCGCCTAGCGGGAGGGTCAAACACCGGGGAGCTGTTTTTT; CDR3 protein: CASSSDRLAGGSNTGELFF; clone size: -; V gene: TRBV28; J gene: TRBJ2-2; D gene: TRBD2; CDR3 length: 19
CDR3 DNA: TGCGCCAGCAGCCAAGGGCCAGGAAGGGGGGGCTACGAGCAGTACTTC; CDR3 protein: CASSQGPGRGGYEQYF; clone size: -; V gene: TRBV4-1; J gene: TRBJ2-7; D gene: -; CDR3 length: 16
CDR3 DNA: TGTGCCAGCAGCCCACGTGGGACAGGAGGTACTGAAGCTTTCTTT; CDR3 protein: CASSPRGTGGTEAFF; clone size: few; V gene: TRBV7-8; J gene: TRBJ1-1; D gene: TRBD1; CDR3 length: 15
CDR3 DNA: TGCGCCAGCCGACAGGGGGCGCCTAATTCACCCCTCCACTTT; CDR3 protein: CASRQGAPNSPLHF; clone size: -; V gene: TRBV4-1; J gene: TRBJ1-6; D gene: TRBD1; CDR3 length: 14
CDR3 DNA: TGTGCCAGCAGCTTAGGTCGGGGCTACGAGCAGTACTTC; CDR3 protein: CASSLGRGYEQYF; clone size: -; V gene: TRBV7-7; J gene: TRBJ2-7; D gene: -; CDR3 length: 13
CDR3 DNA: TGTGCCAGTAGTGATGTAGGGGGAGAGGGTCAGCCCCAGCATTTT; CDR3 protein: CASSDVGGEGQPQHF; clone size: -; V gene: TRBV19; J gene: TRBJ1-5; D gene: -; CDR3 length: 15
CDR3 DNA: TGTGCCAGCTCACCGATGGCAGGCCCTCTCTCTGGAAACACCATATATTTT; CDR3 protein: CASSPMAGPLSGNTIYF; clone size: -; V gene: TRBV18; J gene: TRBJ1-3; D gene: -; CDR3 length: 17
CDR3 DNA: TGTGCCAGCAGCTTAGGTTCCGGGACACACGGTTTCTTT; CDR3 protein: CASSLGSGTHGFF; clone size: few; V gene: TRBV11-2; J gene: TRBJ1-1; D gene: -; CDR3 length: 13
CDR3 DNA: TGTGCCAGCAGTAGCGGGAGGAGCGCAGATACGCAGTATTTT; CDR3 protein: CASSSGRSADTQYF; clone size: once; V gene: TRBV6-5; J gene: TRBJ2-3; D gene: TRBD2; CDR3 length: 14
CDR3 DNA: TGTGCCAGCCAAAAGACAGGGTTTAATTCACCCCTCCACTTT; CDR3 protein: CASQKTGFNSPLHF; clone size: -; V gene: TRBV25-1; J gene: TRBJ1-6; D gene: TRBD1; CDR3 length: 14
CDR3 DNA: TGTGCCAGCAGTTACTCAACAGCTAATGAAAAACTGTTTTTT; CDR3 protein: CASSYSTANEKLFF; clone size: -; V gene: TRBV6-6; J gene: TRBJ1-4; D gene: -; CDR3 length: 14
CDR3 DNA: TGTGCCAGCAGCCTTAGCGGGGGGGCCTCCGGGGAGCTGTTTTTT; CDR3 protein: CASSLSGGASGELFF; clone size: -; V gene: TRBV6-5; J gene: TRBJ2-2; D gene: TRBD2; CDR3 length: 15
CDR3 DNA: TGTGCCAGCAGCCTACGGCGTGGAGACACTGAAGCTTTCTTT; CDR3 protein: CASSLRRGDTEAFF; clone size: -; V gene: TRBV2; J gene: TRBJ1-1; D gene: -; CDR3 length: 14